One and the same sample provided the 19 T cell receptor beta chains below, sequenced in a study of cytotoxic CD8 clonotypes in ibrutinib-treated CLL. TCRdb's table, derived via immunoSEQ multiplex PCR, lists solely in-frame clones and lacks some. The repertoire holds 150,000 to 250,000 clones, with 72% as singletons. The material sequenced was PBMCs, taken after 24 months of ibrutinib treatment. The receptors originated from a human donor with chronic lymphocytic leukemia.

The chain is built from TRBV7-6 and TRBJ2-1; the match to TRBD2 covers 10 bases. Germline V gene data show CDR1 as SGHVS and CDR2 as FNYEAQ. After removal of 2 bases from V and 5 bases from J, the junction contained 3 bases not matched to a gene. CDR3 size: 15 residues. The CDR3 here is CASSLTSGTDNEQFF. In DNA form, the CDR3 reads TGTGCCAGCAGCTTAACTAGCGGGACCGACAATGAGCAGTTCTTC.

The V and J genes are TRBV4-3 and TRBJ1-4; the D gene is possibly TRBD1 (6 bases). The CDR3 covers 15 residues. Trimming pared 1 base from V and 8 bases from J, leaving 14 bases between. CDR1 is LGHNA and CDR2 is YSLEER in the germline V gene. CDR3 protein: CASSQAGQRGEKLFF. CDR3 coding DNA: TGCGCCAGCAGCCAAGCCGGACAGAGGGGGGAAAAACTGTTTTTT.

The rearrangement joins TRBV7-9 to TRBJ2-1; 10 nucleotides line up with TRBD2. V shed 8 bases and J 9 bases; nucleotides not matched to a gene: 10. Germline V lookup: CDR1 SEHNR, CDR2 FQNEAQ (reference sequence). The CDR3 length is 14 residues. In DNA, the CDR3 is TGTGCCAGCCTGGGGCTAGCGGGAGAGGGTGAGCAGTTCTTC. This translates into CASLGLAGEGEQFF.

V is TRBV9 and J is TRBJ2-7; no firm D call. Germline assignment: CDR1 SGDLS and CDR2 YYNGEE. The V gene lost 0 bases and the J gene lost 1 base, with 14 bases spanning the gap. The CDR3 covers 16 residues. The CDR3 sequence is CASSVASTASSYEQYF. CDR3 DNA sequence: TGTGCCAGCAGCGTAGCGTCCACAGCTTCATCCTACGAGCAGTACTTC.

The chain joins TRBV7-2 to TRBJ1-5, with D possibly being TRBD1 (5 bases). The V gene lost 7 bases and the J gene lost 1 base, with 17 bases spanning the gap. Germline CDR1 and CDR2: SGHTA and FQGNSA. This CDR3 is built from 16 residues. This CDR3 reads CASTQEGAGSNQPQHF. Written as DNA, the CDR3 is TGTGCCAGCACCCAAGAAGGGGCGGGGAGCAATCAGCCCCAGCATTTT.

This chain connects TRBV28 to TRBJ1-5, with D possibly TRBD1 on 6 matching bases. The CDR3 consists of 16 residues. Germline CDR1 and CDR2: MDHEN and SYDVKM. V was shortened by 2 bases and J by 4 bases, with 15 bases between the two germline ends. DNA for the CDR3: TGTGCCAGCAGTTTACTTCGGACAGTCAAGAATCAGCCCCAGCATTTT. It encodes CASSLLRTVKNQPQHF.

This clone was seen only a few times. The chain carries TRBV15 and TRBJ2-7; no firm D call. CDR3 size: 15 residues. Germline lookup yields CDR1 LNHNV and CDR2 YYDKDF (reference sequence). V was clipped by 1 base and J by 3 bases, with 13 bases between them. The CDR3 sequence is CATSRGTAGYYEQYF. CDR3 bases: TGTGCCACCAGCAGAGGCACGGCAGGATACTACGAGCAGTACTTC.

The chain combines TRBV11-2 with TRBJ2-1, with TRBD2 matching 8 bases. This CDR3 is built from 15 residues. Germline CDR1 reads SGHAT; CDR2 reads FQNNGV. The trim removed 1 base at V and 4 bases at J, leaving 3 bases unmatched. CDR3 protein: CASSLGVAGYNEQFF. The CDR3 coding sequence is TGTGCCAGCAGCTTAGGGGTAGCGGGGTACAATGAGCAGTTCTTC.

The chain carries TRBV30 and TRBJ1-6; no firm D call. The CDR3 is made up of 12 amino acids. Trimming left V 0 bases short and J 12 bases short, with 9 bases between. Germline CDR1 reads GTSNPN; CDR2 reads SVGIG (reference sequence). The CDR3: CAWSVDVKPLHF. The CDR3 DNA reads TGTGCCTGGAGTGTCGATGTAAAACCCCTCCACTTT.

The CDR3 protein is CASRQGLATQYF. CDR3 coding DNA: TGTGCCAGCAGACAGGGTTTGGCGACCCAGTACTTC. The chain joins TRBV2 to TRBJ2-5, with a possible D match to TRBD1 (6 bases). The CDR3 runs 12 residues. V was trimmed by 6 bases and J by 7 bases, leaving 12 bases between them. CDR1 SNHLY and CDR2 FYNNEI come from the germline V gene.

The genes are TRBV5-6 and TRBJ1-4; D is unclear. The CDR3 is 14 amino acids. CDR1 is SGHDT, CDR2 YYEEEE, per germline. Trimming stripped 0 bases from V and 8 bases from J, with 11 bases between. CDR3: CASSLEGRGEKLFF. CDR3 sequence (DNA): TGTGCCAGCAGCTTGGAGGGCCGCGGCGAAAAACTGTTTTTT.

The V gene is TRBV7-6, the J gene TRBJ1-3; perhaps TRBD1 as D (5 bases). Trimming removed 5 bases from V and 0 bases from J, with 14 bases in between. Germline CDR1 and CDR2: SGHVS and FNYEAQ. The CDR3 contains 16 residues. The CDR3 nucleotides are TGTGCCAGCAGCCAACTAACAGGTTACTCTGGAAACACCATATATTTT. It codes for CASSQLTGYSGNTIYF.

CDR3 amino acids: CASSPTDRRAQYF. The CDR3 bases are TGCGCCAGCAGCCCAACGGACCGACGGGCCCAGTACTTC. V gene TRBV5-1 combines with J gene TRBJ2-5, with unresolved D. The V end lost 4 bases, the J end lost 9 bases, and 16 bases lay between the germline ends. The CDR3 covers 13 residues. The germline CDR1 and CDR2 sequences are SGHRS and YFSETQ.

This clone was observed once. V usage is TRBV2 and J usage is TRBJ1-2, with a weak D call TRBD1 (6 bases). Trimming took off 2 bases at V and 7 bases at J, with 17 bases between the two ends. CDR1 is SNHLY, CDR2 FYNNEI, per germline. The CDR3 is made up of 15 amino acids. CDR3 nucleotide sequence: TGTGCCAGCAGTGAAAACCCCCCGGGGGGCCGTGGCTACACCTTC. Translated: CASSENPPGGRGYTF.

The chain has TRBV9 and TRBJ1-1, with 11 positions matching TRBD1. Germline V gene sequence: CDR1 SGDLS, CDR2 YYNGEE. With 2 bases clipped from V and 7 bases from J, the junction kept 7 bases outside the gene matches. This CDR3 spans 15 amino acids. The CDR3 bases are TGTGCCAGCAGCGTTGGGACAGGGGGATTCGGTGAAGCTTTCTTT. Residues: CASSVGTGGFGEAFF.

The chain has TRBV19 and TRBJ2-7, with 10 bases fitting TRBD2. In germline, CDR1 is LNHDA, CDR2 SQIVND (reference sequence). The CDR3 consists of 16 residues. Trimming took 5 bases from V and 2 from J; bases not matched to a gene: 9. The CDR3 DNA is TGTGCCAGTAGTCGTTTAACTAGCGGGACTACCTACGAGCAGTACTTC. Translating gives CASSRLTSGTTYEQYF.

J is TRBJ1-2 and V is TRBV9; D is unclear. The CDR3 contains 12 residues. Per the germline V gene, CDR1 is SGDLS and CDR2 is YYNGEE. The ends were cut back, 3 bases at V and 6 bases at J, with 9 bases in the middle. CDR3 in DNA: TGTGCCAGCAGCGACTCGAGAGATGGCTACACCTTC. Translating gives CASSDSRDGYTF.

The gene calls are TRBV27 and TRBJ2-3; 7 bases are a match to TRBD1. The CDR3 covers 14 residues. V gave up 2 bases and J gave up 5 bases; unmatched junction bases: 4. Germline V gene lookup returns CDR1 MNHEY and CDR2 SMNVEV (reference sequence). This chain's CDR3 is CASSLGTERDTQYF. The CDR3 nucleotides read TGTGCCAGCAGTTTAGGGACAGAACGAGATACGCAGTATTTT.

The chain joins TRBV7-3 to TRBJ2-3; D might be TRBD2 (6 bases). Trimming left V 8 bases short and J 0 bases short, with 12 bases between. This CDR3 contains 14 residues. Germline lookup yields CDR1 SGHTA and CDR2 FQGTGA. In DNA, the CDR3 is TGTGCCAGCCGAATAGCGGCTAGCACAGATACGCAGTATTTT. This sequence encodes CASRIAASTDTQYF.